Listed below are T cell receptor beta chains from one sample, sequenced in a study of cytomegalovirus exposure and HLA in healthy donors. Profiled with immunoSEQ multiplex PCR; TCRdb holds only in-frame clones, not every one. The sample lists about 180,000 clones; 79% were seen once. The source material was PBMCs. Receptor source: a woman in her thirties or forties in good health and CMV-seronegative. Each CDR3 is given with its conserved first and last residue. Each record gives: J gene, V gene, CDR3 protein.

>TRBJ1-1|TRBV29-1
CSVRTGTGTSEAFF
>TRBJ2-7|TRBV10-1
CASSEFTGDPTYEQYF
>TRBJ2-2|TRBV27
CASSLAGANTGELFF
>TRBJ1-1|TRBV15
CATSRDPIGGTEAFF
>TRBJ2-2|TRBV7-2
CASSLKPGTTGELFF
>TRBJ1-1|TRBV25-1
CASSEQTGGVTEAFF
>TRBJ2-7|TRBV6-1
CASSAPYEQYF
>TRBJ2-7|TRBV11-3
CASSLGQGKYEQYF
>TRBJ2-4|TRBV15
CATSRRQAGRDIQYF
>TRBJ2-5|TRBV15
CATTRRQETQYF
>TRBJ2-3|TRBV7-9
CASSSRTSGGTDTQYF
>TRBJ2-7|TRBV7-2
CASSPTGVSEQYF
>TRBJ1-2|TRBV5-3
CARSSEPGQGDPYGYTF
>TRBJ2-7|TRBV27
CASSHHSPGLAVSSYEQYF
>TRBJ2-7|TRBV19
CASSSYTGSRAEQYF
>TRBJ2-1|TRBV27
CASSLSRTGSHNEQFF
>TRBJ2-3|TRBV7-3
CASSLAGGVDTQYF
>TRBJ1-4|TRBV5-5
CASSLAGTTNEKLFF
>TRBJ2-3|TRBV5-4
CASSFLAGTTDTQYF
>TRBJ2-7|TRBV6-5
CASSYQGWAGEQYF
>TRBJ2-1|TRBV12-1
CASSLSGGSSYNEQFF
>TRBJ1-4|TRBV5-1
CASSWGDRVGNEKLFF
>TRBJ2-7|TRBV5-4
CASSPSGSIIYEQYF